This T cell receptor (beta chain) was recorded in a study of CD8+ T cells in alopecia areata. Study-wide results and caveats: Higher clonality and more expanded CD8+ clones appeared in lesional than normal scalp. In scalp samples, resident alphabeta T cells of normal skin are also sequenced. Relative to mice, TCR sharing across patients was less clear, a difference possibly HLA-related.

Extraction of RNA preceded its reverse transcription into cDNA, which served as the sequencing template. Profiled with immunoSEQ multiplex PCR; TCRdb holds only in-frame clones, not every one. This table holds around 140,000 clones, about 46% found once. This clone was counted between two and nine times. Its target is not known. Researchers took lesional scalp punch biopsies and peripheral blood from people who were alopecia areata patients. The CDR3 contains 15 residues. Trimming pared 2 bases from V and 0 bases from J, leaving 8 bases between. Germline V gene lookup returns CDR1 MNHEY and CDR2 SVGAGI.

Here the sequenced sample was CD8+ T cells sorted from blood, taken at week 0. The rearrangement joins TRBV6-5 to TRBJ2-1; D remains unclear. This TCR derives from a human donor with alopecia areata. The CDR3 sequence: CASSYEMSSYNEQFF. CDR3 nucleotides: TGTGCCAGCAGTTACGAGATGAGCTCCTACAATGAGCAGTTCTTC.